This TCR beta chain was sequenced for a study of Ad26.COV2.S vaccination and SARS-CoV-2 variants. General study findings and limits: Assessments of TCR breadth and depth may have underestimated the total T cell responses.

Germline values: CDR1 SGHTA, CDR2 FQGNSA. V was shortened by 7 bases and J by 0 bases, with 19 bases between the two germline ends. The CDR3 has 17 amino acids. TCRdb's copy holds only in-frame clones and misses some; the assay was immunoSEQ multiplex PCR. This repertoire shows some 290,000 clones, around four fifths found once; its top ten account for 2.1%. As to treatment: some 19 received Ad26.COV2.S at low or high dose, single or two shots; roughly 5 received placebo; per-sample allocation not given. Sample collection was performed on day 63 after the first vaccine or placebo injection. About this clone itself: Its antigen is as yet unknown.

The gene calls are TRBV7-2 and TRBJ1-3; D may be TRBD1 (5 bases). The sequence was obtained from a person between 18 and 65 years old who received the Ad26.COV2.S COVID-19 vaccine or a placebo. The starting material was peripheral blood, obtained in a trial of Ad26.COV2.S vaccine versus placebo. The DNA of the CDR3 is TGTGCCAGCACCCCCTCACTGCGGGGGTTCTCTGGAAACACCATATATTTT. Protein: CASTPSLRGFSGNTIYF.